This T cell receptor beta chain was documented in a study of blood T cell repertoires in COVID-19. Study context: Acute and convalescent COVID-19 specimens originated in the United States, Italy and Spain. T cells, B-cell-depleted T cells, or PBMCs provided the cDNA or gDNA that served as material.

CDR1 and CDR2 from the germline V gene are PRHDT and FYEKMQ (reference sequence). V lost 2 bases and J 7 bases, leaving 11 bases between the germline ends. The CDR3 spans 14 residues. Original processing methods: The authors estimated nucleated cell counts from reference gene primer amplification. Here immunoSEQ multiplex PCR was the method, and the copy in TCRdb shows in-frame clones only, minus some. That table supplies the V and J calls and clone size; D and trimming were determined from the DNA. This table holds 240,000 or so clones, around 81% found once. This rearrangement joins TRBV13 to TRBJ1-4, with a weak D call TRBD1 (5 bases). The sequencing input was peripheral blood. The sequence was obtained from a man aged 30-40 years who had recovered from COVID-19. The CDR3 coding sequence is TGTGCCAGCAGCTTACAGGGTAGAGGTGAAAAACTGTTTTTT. This encodes CASSLQGRGEKLFF.